Sequencing of this T cell receptor beta chain was carried out in a study of T cell changes during pregnancy in multiple sclerosis. Sequenced by immunoSEQ multiplex PCR; TCRdb stores in-frame clones only, minus some. Of 40,000 to 50,000 clones in the sample, 85% to 95% were seen once. This receptor was identified in a female donor with multiple sclerosis, enrolled in a pregnancy study. The input for sequencing was CD4+ T cells from peripheral blood mononuclear cells, taken in the third trimester of pregnancy.

The CDR3 reads CASRSTTALYTF. For the CDR3, the DNA is TGTGCCAGCAGATCCACGACAGCTCTGTACACCTTC. The chain carries TRBV6-5 and TRBJ1-2, with D perhaps TRBD1 (5 bases). The CDR3 totals 12 residues. Germline CDR1 MNHEY, CDR2 SVGAGI. V lost 6 bases, J lost 11 bases, and 16 bases lay in between.